The entry below gives a single T cell receptor beta chain sequence along with its context. The study sequenced TCR beta in blood CD8+ and CD4+ T cells. The sample is drawn from a study of CD8 T cells in Susac syndrome. The V and J ends lost 5 bases and 3 bases respectively, with 17 bases between them. The CDR3 spans 15 residues. In germline, CDR1 is PRHDT, CDR2 FYEKMQ (reference sequence). Random hexamers were used to reverse transcribe the RNA input (about 0.5 to 1 ug). In TCRdb, the immunoSEQ multiplex PCR reads were re-called with MiXCR into one record per CDR3 protein. This repertoire shows roughly 130,000 distinct CDR3 sequences, around 96% found once; its top ten account for over 0.1%.

This clonotype was sampled from a human donor in good health. The chain employs TRBV13 and TRBJ2-7; possible D gene TRBD1, 6 bases. Sequenced sample: CD4+ T cells from PBMCs. The chain's CDR3 is CASSRSGTQVYEQYF. CDR3 in DNA: TGTGCCAGCAGCCGTTCCGGGACACAAGTCTACGAGCAGTACTTC.